This T cell receptor (beta chain) was retrieved from a study of cytomegalovirus exposure and HLA in healthy donors. About the research overall: The 120 validation repertoires and the 650 to 850 first-cohort repertoires shared a platform, a later analysis reported.

Overall study findings and caveats: The classifier was said to identify cytomegalovirus status with high specificity and sensitivity. According to a subsequent analysis, TCR clusters from the first cohort were inclined to appear together in the 120 or so validation repertoires.

The germline V gene encodes CDR1 SGHRS and CDR2 YFSETQ. There are 13 residues in the CDR3. Trimming cost V 4 bases and J 9 bases, with 16 bases left between them. Assay: immunoSEQ multiplex PCR; the TCRdb copy retains only in-frame clones and omits some. The sample lists a few hundred thousand clones; 80% to 90% were seen once. This clone appeared a single time. As yet, its antigen is unknown. This rearrangement joins TRBV5-1 to TRBJ1-1, with D perhaps matching TRBD1 (5 bases). The clonotype originates from a young woman in good health and CMV-seronegative. The sequencing input was PBMCs. In DNA form, the CDR3 reads TGCGCCAGCAGCAGGGGAGGAGACGCCAAAGCTTTCTTT. Translated: CASSRGGDAKAFF. The full variable domain, with the rest looked up from reference TRBV5-1 and TRBJ1-1, is KAGVTQTPRYLIKTRGQQVTLSCSPISGHRSVSWYQQTPGQGLQFLFEYFSETQRNKGNFPGRFSGRQFSNSRSEMNVSTLELGDSALYLCASSRGGDAKAFFGQGTRLTVV.